This T cell receptor beta chain came from a study of T cell changes during pregnancy in multiple sclerosis. TCRdb's copy holds only in-frame clones and misses some; the assay was immunoSEQ multiplex PCR. The sample includes around 75,000 clones, 94% seen only once; the top ten take 0.13% to 0.15%. Germline V gene sequence: CDR1 SGHVS, CDR2 FQNEAQ. Trimming took off 2 bases at V and 1 base at J, with 9 bases between the two ends. The CDR3 is made up of 14 amino acids. The chain has TRBV7-8 and TRBJ2-7; D perhaps matches TRBD1 (6 bases). The starting material was CD4+ T cells from peripheral blood mononuclear cells, obtained after pregnancy. This clonotype was obtained from a female donor with multiple sclerosis, enrolled in a pregnancy study. The CDR3: CASSLNRASYEQYF. The CDR3 bases are TGTGCCAGCAGCTTAAACAGGGCATCCTACGAGCAGTACTTC.